A single sample is the source of the 16 T cell receptor beta chains below, sequenced in a study of OX40 agonist ivuxolimab in advanced cancers. The repertoire was sequenced with immunoSEQ multiplex PCR; TCRdb's copy has only in-frame clones and lacks some. The sample gives more than 65,000 clones, 60% to 80% of which show up once; roughly 4.9% is in the top ten. The starting material was CD4+ or CD8+ T cells sorted from blood, obtained in a trial of the OX40 agonist ivuxolimab. The receptors originated from an adult with an advanced solid tumor such as melanoma, head and neck, liver or kidney cancer.

The chain links TRBV6-6 to TRBJ2-7; TRBD1 aligns across 7 bases. The CDR3 runs to 15 residues. J was trimmed by 0 bases and V by 3 bases; bases with no gene match: 5. The germline gives CDR1 MNHNY, CDR2 SVGAGI (reference sequence). The CDR3 region has the DNA TGTGCCAGCAGTTATGGGTCAGGGGGCTCCTACGAGCAGTACTTC. This encodes CASSYGSGGSYEQYF.

The rearrangement joins TRBV28 to TRBJ2-7, with TRBD2 matching over 10 bases. The CDR3 contains 15 residues. Trimming took 6 bases from V and 1 from J; bases not matched to a gene: 6. Germline V gene sequence: CDR1 MDHEN, CDR2 SYDVKM. Here the CDR3 reads CASRFTSGDSYEQYF. For the CDR3, the DNA is TGTGCCAGCAGATTTACTAGCGGGGATTCCTACGAGCAGTACTTC.

This sequence joins TRBV27 and TRBJ1-1, with D perhaps matching TRBD1 (5 bases). The V gene's germline CDR1 is MNHEY and CDR2 SMNVEV (reference sequence). Trimming left V 8 bases short and J 0 bases short, with 10 bases between. The CDR3 has 13 residues. The CDR3 spells CASRDHLNTEAFF. In DNA, the CDR3 is TGTGCCAGCCGGGACCATCTGAACACTGAAGCTTTCTTT.

This clone was detected a few times. This chain connects TRBV7-2 to TRBJ2-7; 11 bases line up with TRBD2. V lost 5 bases and J lost 0; bases outside the gene matches: 3. CDR3 length: 15 amino acids. Germline V lookup: CDR1 SGHTA, CDR2 FQGNSA. The CDR3 DNA sequence: TGTGCCAGCAGCGTCCTAGCGGGAGGCTCCTACGAGCAGTACTTC. Translated, it gives CASSVLAGGSYEQYF.

This clone was observed a single time. The V gene is TRBV10-2, the J gene TRBJ1-1; D gene unclear. The CDR3 contains 13 residues. The ends were cut back, 5 bases at V and 1 base at J, with 8 bases in the middle. Germline V lookup: CDR1 WSHSY, CDR2 SAAADI. CDR3 in amino acids: CASSLDTNTEAFF. The CDR3 DNA reads TGCGCCAGCAGTCTCGACACGAACACTGAAGCTTTCTTT.

The CDR3 here is CASSPVGGPYEQYF. The CDR3 bases are TGTGCCAGCAGCCCCGTGGGGGGTCCCTACGAGCAGTACTTC. V usage is TRBV7-2 and J usage is TRBJ2-7; tentatively, D is TRBD2 (6 bases). The CDR3 extends over 14 amino acids. V shed 5 bases and J shed 2 bases, with 13 bases lying between them. Germline V lookup: CDR1 SGHTA, CDR2 FQGNSA.

CDR3 in amino acids: CASGPFVAGELFF. The CDR3, as DNA: TGTGCTAGTGGCCCCTTTGTGGCCGGGGAGCTGTTTTTT. V and J are TRBV12-5 and TRBJ2-2; D is uncertain. Trimming cost V 6 bases and J 6 bases, with 11 bases left between them. CDR3 length equals 13 residues. Germline V gives CDR1 LGHNT, CDR2 FRNRAP.

The V gene is TRBV10-3, the J gene TRBJ2-1; D is unclear. V lost 5 bases and J lost 0, with 14 bases in between. Germline-derived CDR1 and CDR2 are ENHRY and SYGVKD. CDR3 length equals 16 residues. This chain's CDR3 is CAISTVFVSSYNEQFF. The CDR3 bases are TGTGCCATCAGTACCGTTTTTGTGAGCTCCTACAATGAGCAGTTCTTC.

The V and J genes are TRBV28 and TRBJ1-2; D might be TRBD1 (5 bases). CDR3 length: 14 residues. V lost 4 bases, J lost 2 bases, and 11 bases lay in between. CDR1 and CDR2 (germline): MDHEN, SYDVKM. CDR3 region: CASSWVRGNYGYTF. In DNA, the CDR3 is TGTGCCAGCAGTTGGGTTAGGGGAAACTATGGCTACACCTTC.

This chain links TRBV5-4 with TRBJ1-1; D is uncertain. Trimming stripped 0 bases from V and 1 base from J, with 10 bases between. Per the germline V gene, CDR1 is SGHNT and CDR2 is YYREEE (reference sequence). The CDR3 has 15 amino acids. In DNA form, the CDR3 reads TGTGCCAGCAGCTTGGCTTTGTCCAGGAACACTGAAGCTTTCTTT. It specifies CASSLALSRNTEAFF.

This chain uses TRBV5-1 with TRBJ2-1, with 11 bases aligning to TRBD2. Germline trimming cut 4 bases from V and 9 bases from J; bases unmatched to any gene: 15. CDR1 is SGHRS, CDR2 YFSETQ, per germline. The CDR3 consists of 17 residues. Here the CDR3 reads CASSEGIAGGAKGEQFF. The CDR3 DNA follows: TGCGCCAGCAGCGAGGGCATAGCGGGAGGGGCTAAGGGTGAGCAGTTCTTC.

The chain recombines TRBV6-6 with TRBJ2-5, with 8 bases aligning to TRBD2. Per germline, CDR1 MNHNY and CDR2 SVGAGI (reference sequence). This CDR3 has 15 amino acids. The junction had 12 bases not matched to a gene; V was cut back by 7 bases and J by 5 bases. Here the CDR3 reads CASTLLGGVGETQYF. CDR3 DNA: TGTGCCAGCACCCTCCTCGGGGGGGTGGGGGAGACCCAGTACTTC.

The chain couples TRBV29-1 to TRBJ1-3; D ambiguous. Germline CDR1 and CDR2: SQVTM and ANQGSEA. This CDR3 region has 12 residues. The V end lost 3 bases, the J end lost 9 bases, and 12 bases lay between the germline ends. The chain's CDR3 is CSVETAGSTIYF. The CDR3 DNA follows: TGCAGCGTTGAGACGGCGGGGAGCACCATATATTTT.

The chain uses TRBV11-2 and TRBJ2-5, with D possibly called TRBD1 or TRBD2 (5 bases each). This CDR3 spans 13 amino acids. Germline CDR1 and CDR2: SGHAT and FQNNGV. V was clipped by 7 bases and J by 7 bases, with 16 bases between them. CDR3 residues: CASNLQERGTQYF. The CDR3, as DNA: TGTGCCAGCAATTTACAGGAGAGGGGGACCCAGTACTTC.

The chain recombines TRBV5-1 with TRBJ1-1; weak D call: TRBD1 (5 bases). The CDR3 runs 13 residues. The germline V gene has CDR1 SGHRS and CDR2 YFSETQ. Trimming removed 7 bases at V and 5 bases at J, with 15 bases between. CDR3 loop: CASYGSRGTEAFF. The DNA of the CDR3 is TGCGCCAGCTACGGGTCGCGGGGGACTGAAGCTTTCTTT.

The genes are TRBV7-2 and TRBJ2-7; D is uncertain. The CDR3 consists of 14 residues. The ends were cut back, 1 base at V and 2 bases at J, with 9 bases in the middle. Germline V lookup: CDR1 SGHTA, CDR2 FQGNSA. In nucleotides, the CDR3 is TGTGCCAGCAGCTTAGATCCGTCCACCTACGAGCAGTACTTC. Its translation: CASSLDPSTYEQYF.